Shown below are 9 T cell receptor beta chains from a single sample sequenced in a study of identical twins. Using its own MiXCR run on the 5' RACE reads, TCRdb lists one record per CDR3 protein. Here the sample spans 200,000 to 300,000 distinct CDR3 sequences, roughly 12% being singletons. The data also belong to a second study, concerning yellow fever vaccine responses in identical twins.

The sequencing sample was made of memory (CD45RO+) T cells sorted from blood. Every receptor here comes from a woman under 30 in good health.

This clonotype was observed at least ten times. The J gene is TRBJ2-3, the V gene TRBV11-2; 7 bases line up with TRBD2. The CDR3 covers 15 residues. J was trimmed by 5 bases and V by 5 bases; bases with no gene match: 10. Per germline, CDR1 SGHAT and CDR2 FQNNGV. In DNA form, the CDR3 reads TGTGCCAGCAGCACATGGCGCGGGAGTAAAGATACGCAGTATTTT. It is translated as CASSTWRGSKDTQYF.

This clonotype was detected ten times or more. The rearrangement uses TRBV2 and TRBJ2-1; 11 bases line up with TRBD2. The CDR3 runs to 18 residues. The junction had 13 bases not matched to a gene; V was cut back by 4 bases and J by 5 bases. Looked up from germline, CDR1 is SNHLY and CDR2 is FYNNEI. The CDR3 nucleotides are TGTGCCAGCAGTGTTAGTATAGCGGGAGGGCCTCCTGACAATGAGCAGTTCTTC. As protein: CASSVSIAGGPPDNEQFF.

There are a few counts of this clonotype. V gene TRBV9 combines with J gene TRBJ2-3; 8 bases agree with TRBD2. CDR1 SGDLS and CDR2 YYNGEE come from the germline V gene. The CDR3 totals 16 residues. Unmatched junction bases numbered 8, after V lost 4 bases and J lost 1 base. This CDR3 is CASSSGGQPRTDTQYF. Written as DNA, the CDR3 is TGTGCCAGCAGCTCGGGGGGGCAGCCACGCACAGATACGCAGTATTTT.

The chain employs TRBV7-2 and TRBJ1-4; D remains unclear. V lost 5 bases, J lost 2 bases, and 12 bases lay in between. CDR3 size: 15 residues. The germline V gene has CDR1 SGHTA and CDR2 FQGNSA. Here the CDR3 DNA reads TGTGCCAGCAGCAGGGAGGCCGTCACTAATGAAAAACTGTTTTTT. The encoded protein is CASSREAVTNEKLFF.

This sequence joins TRBV5-1 and TRBJ2-2, with 11 bases aligning to TRBD2. Germline loops: CDR1 SGHRS, CDR2 YFSETQ. The J segment lost 4 bases and the V segment lost 1 base, leaving 18 bases of the junction unmatched. This CDR3 spans 21 amino acids. The CDR3 nucleotides read TGCGCCAGCAGCTTGATTCAGGGACTAGCGGACGGAAGAGGTATCACCGGGGAGCTGTTTTTT. Its protein is CASSLIQGLADGRGITGELFF.

This clonotype was observed a few times. The V gene is TRBV25-1, the J gene TRBJ2-2; D is uncertain. This CDR3 is built from 14 residues. The germline V and J ends were trimmed by 3 bases and 3 bases, with 8 bases remaining between them. Germline V gene lookup returns CDR1 MGHDK and CDR2 SYGVNS. The DNA for the CDR3 is TGTGCCAGCAGTGATGTGTTGGACACCGGGGAGCTGTTTTTT. This encodes CASSDVLDTGELFF.

The chain joins TRBV7-2 to TRBJ1-6; 8 nucleotides align to TRBD1. CDR1 and CDR2 (germline): SGHTA, FQGNSA. V lost 5 bases, J lost 9 bases, and 9 bases stayed unmatched. This CDR3 has 15 amino acids. The CDR3 sequence is CASSTHPGGGSPLHF. The CDR3 DNA is TGTGCCAGCAGCACTCACCCAGGGGGCGGTTCACCCCTCCACTTT.

This clonotype was detected a few times. The CDR3 region has the DNA TGTGCCAGCAGCTTAGTGGGGACTAGCGGACCGGGAGAGACCCAGTACTTC. This codes for CASSLVGTSGPGETQYF. The chain employs TRBV7-2 and TRBJ2-5; 11 positions agree with TRBD2. V was pared by 1 base and J by 4 bases, with 8 bases of the junction left unmatched. Looked up from germline, CDR1 is SGHTA and CDR2 is FQGNSA. The CDR3 extends over 17 amino acids.

Here the CDR3 reads CASSQEANLLHF. The CDR3 bases are TGTGCCAGCAGCCAAGAAGCCAACCTACTCCACTTT. V usage is TRBV3-1 and J usage is TRBJ1-6; D is ambiguous. Trimming left V 0 bases short and J 16 bases short, with 10 bases between. The length of the CDR3 is 12 residues. Germline V gene lookup returns CDR1 LGHDT and CDR2 YNNKEL (reference sequence).